The T cell receptor (beta chain) described here comes from a study of T-cell reconstitution after alpha-beta-depleted transplantation in children. Study-level points and caveats: One year post-transplant, T-cell counts and diversity were largely derived from T cells produced anew. Several hundred rapidly expanded clones from non-depleted graft cells reportedly supplied alpha-beta T cells about two months post-transplant. Certain patients had high TCRbeta diversity at day 60, and it came from recipient T cells and thymic progenitors that survived.

The V gene's germline CDR1 is ENHRY and CDR2 SYGVKD. V was cut by 0 bases and J by 4 bases, with 4 bases left in between. The length of the CDR3 is 13 residues. This clonotype was counted many times. Its specificity is not known. A library of TCRbeta sequences, prepared with unique molecular identifiers, was generated. From the PCR reads, TCRdb called clonotypes with MiXCR, one entry per CDR3 protein. The repertoire holds 700,000 or so distinct CDR3 sequences, with 13% as singletons. The rearrangement links TRBV10-3 to TRBJ2-1; D is unclear. This material consisted of PBMCs, taken before TCRalphabeta/CD19-depleted stem cell transplant. This TCR was sampled from a girl aged 2 to 9 with congenital amegakaryocytic thrombocytopenia, due to receive a stem cell transplant. CDR3 in DNA: TGTGCCATCAGTGAGTCGCGATACAATGAGCAGTTCTTC. This sequence encodes CAISESRYNEQFF.